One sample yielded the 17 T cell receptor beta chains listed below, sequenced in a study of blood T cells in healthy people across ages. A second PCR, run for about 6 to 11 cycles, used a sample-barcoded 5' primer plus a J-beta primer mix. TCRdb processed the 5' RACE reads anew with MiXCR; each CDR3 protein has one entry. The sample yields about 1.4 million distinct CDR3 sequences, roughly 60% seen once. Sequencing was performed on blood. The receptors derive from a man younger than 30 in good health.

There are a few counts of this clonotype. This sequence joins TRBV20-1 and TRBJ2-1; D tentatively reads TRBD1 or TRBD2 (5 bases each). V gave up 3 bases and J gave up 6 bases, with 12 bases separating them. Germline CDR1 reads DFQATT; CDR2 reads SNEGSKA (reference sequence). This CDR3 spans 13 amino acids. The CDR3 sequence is CSASSGTGNEQFF. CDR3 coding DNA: TGCAGTGCTAGTTCTGGGACCGGCAATGAGCAGTTCTTC.

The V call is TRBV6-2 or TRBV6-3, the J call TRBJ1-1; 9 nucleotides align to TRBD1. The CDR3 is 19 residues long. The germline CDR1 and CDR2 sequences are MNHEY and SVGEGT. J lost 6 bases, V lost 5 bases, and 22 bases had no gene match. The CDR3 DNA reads TGTGCCAGCAGTCCCCCCTTCACACACCACGGACAGGGGAAGGCTGAAGCTTTCTTT. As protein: CASSPPFTHHGQGKAEAFF.

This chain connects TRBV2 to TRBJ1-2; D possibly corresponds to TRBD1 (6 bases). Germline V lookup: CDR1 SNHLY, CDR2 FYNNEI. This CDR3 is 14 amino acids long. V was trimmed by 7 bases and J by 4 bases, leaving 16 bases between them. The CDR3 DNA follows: TGTGCCAGCATGTTTGTCGGGGGCGTCTATGGCTACACCTTC. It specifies CASMFVGGVYGYTF. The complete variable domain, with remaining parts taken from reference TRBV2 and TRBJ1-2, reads EPEVTQTPSHQVTQMGQEVILRCVPISNHLYFYWYRQILGQKVEFLVSFYNNEISEKSEIFDDQFSVERPDGSNFTLKIRSTKLEDSAMYFCASMFVGGVYGYTFGSGTRLTVV.

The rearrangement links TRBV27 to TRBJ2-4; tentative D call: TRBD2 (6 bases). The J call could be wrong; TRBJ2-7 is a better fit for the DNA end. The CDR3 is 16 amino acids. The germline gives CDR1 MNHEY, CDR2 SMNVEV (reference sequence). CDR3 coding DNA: TGTGCCAGCAGTCCAACGTTCCGGGACTCGACGGGCGAGCAGTACTTC. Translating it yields CASSPTFRDSTGEQYF.

CDR3 sequence (DNA): TGCGCCAGCAGCTTGGGGGCGACCGGACAGGGGACCAATGAAAAACTGTTTTTT. Protein product: CASSLGATGQGTNEKLFF. The rearrangement uses TRBV5-1 and TRBJ1-4; TRBD1 matches at 9 bases. This CDR3 has 18 amino acids. Germline V CDR1 and CDR2: SGHRS, YFSETQ. With V trimmed by 0 bases and J by 5 bases, 11 bases remained unmatched.

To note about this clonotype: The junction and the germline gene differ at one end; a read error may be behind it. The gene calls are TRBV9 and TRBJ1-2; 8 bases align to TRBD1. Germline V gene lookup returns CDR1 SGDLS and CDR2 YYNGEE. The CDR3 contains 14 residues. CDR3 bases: TGTGTCAGCAGCGCCGACAGGGGTTACTATGGCTACACCTTC. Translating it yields CVSSADRGYYGYTF.

In DNA, the CDR3 is TGTGCCAGCACCCAGGGGGGTAACAATGAGCAGTTCTTC. Translating gives CASTQGGNNEQFF. The V call is TRBV2, the J call TRBJ2-1; D might be TRBD1 (7 bases). Trimming shortened V by 7 bases and J by 5 bases, and 12 bases separated the two germline ends. The CDR3 totals 13 residues. Looked up from germline, CDR1 is SNHLY and CDR2 is FYNNEI. Filled out from reference TRBV2 and TRBJ2-1, the complete variable domain reads EPEVTQTPSHQVTQMGQEVILRCVPISNHLYFYWYRQILGQKVEFLVSFYNNEISEKSEIFDDQFSVERPDGSNFTLKIRSTKLEDSAMYFCASTQGGNNEQFFGPGTRLTVL.

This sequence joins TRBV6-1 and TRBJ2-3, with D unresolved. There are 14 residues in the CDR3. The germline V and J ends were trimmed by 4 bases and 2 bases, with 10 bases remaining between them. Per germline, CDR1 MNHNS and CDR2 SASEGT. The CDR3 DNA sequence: TGTGCCAGCAGTGCTCGTACAACCACAGATACGCAGTATTTT. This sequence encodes CASSARTTTDTQYF.

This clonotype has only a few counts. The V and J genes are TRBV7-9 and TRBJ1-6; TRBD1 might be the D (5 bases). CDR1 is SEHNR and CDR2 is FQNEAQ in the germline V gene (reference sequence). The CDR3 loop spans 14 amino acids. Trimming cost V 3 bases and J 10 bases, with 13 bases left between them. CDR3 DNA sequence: TGTGCCAGCAGCTTGGCGGCGGGGCTATCACCCCTCCACTTT. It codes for CASSLAAGLSPLHF.

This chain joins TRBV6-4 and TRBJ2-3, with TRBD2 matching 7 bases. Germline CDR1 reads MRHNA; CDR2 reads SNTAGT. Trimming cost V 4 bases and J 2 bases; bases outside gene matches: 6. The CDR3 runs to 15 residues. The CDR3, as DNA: TGTGCCAGCAGTGTATCTAGCGGAAACACAGATACGCAGTATTTT. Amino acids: CASSVSSGNTDTQYF.

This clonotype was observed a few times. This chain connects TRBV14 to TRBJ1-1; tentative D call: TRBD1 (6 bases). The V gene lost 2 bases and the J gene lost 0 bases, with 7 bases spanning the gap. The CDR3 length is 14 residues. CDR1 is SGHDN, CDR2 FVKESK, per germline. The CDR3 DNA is TGTGCCAGCAGCCAACCAGGGGTGAACACTGAAGCTTTCTTT. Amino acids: CASSQPGVNTEAFF.

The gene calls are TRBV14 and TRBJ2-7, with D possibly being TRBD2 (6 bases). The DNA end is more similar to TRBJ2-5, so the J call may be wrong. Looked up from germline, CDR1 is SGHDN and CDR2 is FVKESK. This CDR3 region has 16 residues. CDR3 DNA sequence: TGTGCCAGCAGCCCACAGCTCTCCAGACTAGAAGAGACCCAGTACTTC. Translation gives CASSPQLSRLEETQYF.

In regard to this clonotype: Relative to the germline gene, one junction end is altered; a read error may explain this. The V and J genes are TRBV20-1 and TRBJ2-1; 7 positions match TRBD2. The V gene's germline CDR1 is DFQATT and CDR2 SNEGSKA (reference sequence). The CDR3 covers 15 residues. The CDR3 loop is CSVRSVAGVGNEQFF. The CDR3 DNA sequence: TGCAGTGTTAGATCGGTGGCGGGGGTGGGCAATGAGCAGTTCTTC.

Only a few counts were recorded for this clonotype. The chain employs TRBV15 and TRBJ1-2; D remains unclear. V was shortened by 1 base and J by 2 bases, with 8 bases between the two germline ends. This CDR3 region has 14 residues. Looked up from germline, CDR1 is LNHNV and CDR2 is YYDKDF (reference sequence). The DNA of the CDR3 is TGTGCCACCAGCAGAGCTGCAGGAAACTATGGCTACACCTTC. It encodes CATSRAAGNYGYTF.

The CDR3 region has the DNA TGTGCCAGCAGCCAAGACCCTGGGAAGGGGGCCTGGTACGAGCAGTACTTC. This codes for CASSQDPGKGAWYEQYF. The chain links TRBV14 to TRBJ2-7, with 7 nucleotides matching TRBD1. The germline CDR1 and CDR2 sequences are SGHDN and FVKESK. The CDR3 runs 17 residues. V lost 0 bases to trimming and J lost 4 bases; unmatched junction nucleotides: 12.

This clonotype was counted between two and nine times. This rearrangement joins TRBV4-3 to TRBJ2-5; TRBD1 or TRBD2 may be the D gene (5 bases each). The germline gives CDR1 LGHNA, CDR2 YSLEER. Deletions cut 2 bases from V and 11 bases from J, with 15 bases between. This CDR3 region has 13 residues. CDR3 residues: CASSQNDRGEQYF. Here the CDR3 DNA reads TGCGCCAGCAGCCAAAACGATAGGGGAGAGCAGTACTTC.

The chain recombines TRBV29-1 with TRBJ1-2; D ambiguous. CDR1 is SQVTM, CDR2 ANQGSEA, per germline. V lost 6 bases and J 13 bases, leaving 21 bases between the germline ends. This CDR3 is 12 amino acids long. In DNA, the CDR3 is TGCAGCGTCCCCTCCTCTCGAGGGCTTAGCACCTTC. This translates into CSVPSSRGLSTF. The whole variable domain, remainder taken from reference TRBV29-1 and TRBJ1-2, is SAVISQKPSRDICQRGTSLTIQCQVDSQVTMMFWYRQQPGQSLTLIATANQGSEATYESGFVIDKFPISRPNLTFSTLTVSNMSPEDSSIYLCSVPSSRGLSTFGSGTRLTVV.